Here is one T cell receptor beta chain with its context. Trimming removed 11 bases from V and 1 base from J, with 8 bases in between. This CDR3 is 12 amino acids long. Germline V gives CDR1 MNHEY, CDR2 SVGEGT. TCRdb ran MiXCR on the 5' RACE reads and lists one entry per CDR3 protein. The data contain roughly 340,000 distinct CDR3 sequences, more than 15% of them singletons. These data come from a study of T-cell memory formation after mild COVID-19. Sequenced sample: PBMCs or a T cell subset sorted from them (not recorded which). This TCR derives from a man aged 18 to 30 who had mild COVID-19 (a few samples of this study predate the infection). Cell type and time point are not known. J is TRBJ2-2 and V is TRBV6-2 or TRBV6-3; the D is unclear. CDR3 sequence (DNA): TGTGCCTCACTAAAGAACACCGGGGAGCTGTTTTTT. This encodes CASLKNTGELFF.